Sequencing of this T cell receptor (beta chain) was carried out in a study of blood T cell repertoires in COVID-19. For the study at large: Acute and convalescent COVID-19 specimens originated in the United States, Italy and Spain.

This CDR3 spans 12 amino acids. The ends were cut back, 0 bases at V and 3 bases at J, with 6 bases in the middle. CDR1 is GTSNPN, CDR2 SVGIG, per germline (reference sequence). The assay was immunoSEQ multiplex PCR, and TCRdb's table has in-frame clones only and misses some. The repertoire includes 380,000 or so clones, roughly 88% of them detected once, and 0.95% to 1% sits in the top ten. All enrollees were about 18 to 90 years old and from 24 US areas. Researchers sorted participants into cohorts using their self-reported clinical history. The chain combines TRBV30 with TRBJ2-7; no firm D call. Sequencing was carried out using PBMCs or T cells enriched from blood (not recorded which). The TCR was taken from a woman in her thirties with acute COVID-19. This CDR3 reads CAWSVTSYEQYF. For the CDR3, the DNA is TGTGCCTGGAGTGTAACAAGCTACGAGCAGTACTTC. Looking up the rest from reference TRBV30 and TRBJ2-7 gives the full variable domain: SQTIHQWPATLVQPVGSPLSLECTVEGTSNPNLYWYRQAAGRGLQLLFYSVGIGQISSEVPQNLSASRPQDRQFILSSKKLLLSDSGFYLCAWSVTSYEQYFGPGTRLTVT.